This entry concerns a single T cell receptor beta chain. Its target is not known. Libraries were prepared by immunoSEQ multiplex PCR; TCRdb keeps only in-frame clonotypes and omits some of them. The sample includes over 80,000 clones, about 90% of them seen just once. This entry belongs to a study of identifying expanded T cells in peripheral blood. Whole-study results and caveats: Clone count variance between approximately two-week samples rose with total template count. Technical replicates showed around 1.2 changed clones; around 2 weeks about 16.4; four weeks 19.

Germline assignment: CDR1 MNHNY and CDR2 SVGAGI (reference sequence). The trim removed 0 bases at V and 1 base at J, leaving 3 bases unmatched. The CDR3 is 16 amino acids. Healthy donors had no documented immune events, such as infections, while sampled. Sequenced sample: blood. The clonotype originates from a person aged 18-70 years in good health. The chain links TRBV6-6 to TRBJ2-7, with TRBD2 identical over 10 bases. The CDR3 is CASSYSRTSGSYEQYF. DNA for the CDR3: TGTGCCAGCAGTTACTCGAGGACTAGCGGATCCTACGAGCAGTACTTC.